One sample yielded the 28 T cell receptor beta chains listed below, sequenced in a study of shared clonotypes between healthy human individuals. Naive CD8 cells were CD45RO-negative, positively selected for CCR7, excluding terminally differentiated effector memory CD45RA+ cells. The method was immunoSEQ multiplex PCR; TCRdb's version includes in-frame clones alone and lacks a portion of them. The sample lists approximately 2,000,000 clones; just under 95% were seen once. The sample was naive CD8+ T cells from PBMCs. The receptors come from a man younger than 35 in good health. Some clones in this sample may be carry-over from other donors' samples.

The chain couples TRBV19 to TRBJ2-3, with TRBD2 identical over 8 bases. Germline V gene data show CDR1 as LNHDA and CDR2 as SQIVND (reference sequence). The CDR3 sequence is 15 residues long. The junction had 11 bases not matched to a gene; V was cut back by 8 bases and J by 4 bases. The CDR3 bases are TGTGCCAGTCGCTTGTTGGCGGGAGGTTCAGATACGCAGTATTTT. As protein: CASRLLAGGSDTQYF. Based on the CDR3 plus reference TRBV19 and TRBJ2-3, the full variable domain is DGGITQSPKYLFRKEGQNVTLSCEQNLNHDAMYWYRQDPGQGLRLIYYSQIVNDFQKGDIAEGYSVSREKKESFPLTVTSAQKNPTAFYLCASRLLAGGSDTQYFGPGTRLTVL.

A few counts support this clone. The chain combines TRBV28 with TRBJ1-1; no definite D call. Germline V gene sequence: CDR1 MDHEN, CDR2 SYDVKM. Trimming shortened V by 0 bases and J by 1 base, and 9 bases separated the two germline ends. CDR3 length: 15 amino acids. CDR3 sequence: CASSLWGNRNTEAFF. DNA of the CDR3: TGTGCCAGCAGTTTATGGGGAAACAGGAACACTGAAGCTTTCTTT.

This clone occurred once. The chain joins TRBV7-3 to TRBJ2-7; 7 bases are shared with TRBD1. Germline V lookup: CDR1 SGHTA, CDR2 FQGTGA. The CDR3 runs 13 residues. The ends lost 5 bases at V and 7 bases at J; junction bases unmatched: 8. The CDR3 region is CASSPGTVKEQYF. CDR3 nucleotide sequence: TGTGCCAGCAGCCCCGGGACAGTCAAGGAGCAGTACTTC.

The V and J genes are TRBV30 and TRBJ1-2, with D uncertain. This CDR3 comprises 14 residues. V gave up 3 bases and J gave up 4 bases, with 15 bases separating them. Per germline, CDR1 GTSNPN and CDR2 SVGIG (reference sequence). CDR3 region: CAWSGSYNSYGYTF. The CDR3 DNA reads TGTGCCTGGAGCGGCAGCTACAATTCCTATGGCTACACCTTC. Full variable domain (outside the CDR3, taken from reference TRBV30 and TRBJ1-2): SQTIHQWPATLVQPVGSPLSLECTVEGTSNPNLYWYRQAAGRGLQLLFYSVGIGQISSEVPQNLSASRPQDRQFILSSKKLLLSDSGFYLCAWSGSYNSYGYTFGSGTRLTVV.

The V and J genes are TRBV7-9 and TRBJ2-2; D ambiguous. The germline gives CDR1 SEHNR, CDR2 FQNEAQ (reference sequence). The V end lost 5 bases, the J end lost 3 bases, and 16 bases lay between the germline ends. The CDR3 has 16 amino acids. Here the CDR3 reads CASSPPSGTDTGELFF. The CDR3 DNA reads as TGTGCCAGCAGCCCCCCCTCCGGCACCGACACCGGGGAGCTGTTTTTT.

As concerns this clone: This CDR3 is also generated by other DNA sequences in the sample. The V gene is TRBV19, the J gene TRBJ2-2; 8 bases map to TRBD1. The junction had 5 bases not matched to a gene; V was cut back by 5 bases and J by 0 bases. CDR3 size: 16 residues. Looked up from germline, CDR1 is LNHDA and CDR2 is SQIVND (reference sequence). CDR3: CASSPRTGSNTGELFF. The DNA for the CDR3 is TGTGCCAGTAGTCCCCGGACAGGGTCGAACACCGGGGAGCTGTTTTTT.

The chain is built from TRBV28 and TRBJ2-5; 16 bases map to TRBD2. The trim removed 6 bases at V and 4 bases at J, leaving 11 bases unmatched. The germline CDR1 and CDR2 sequences are MDHEN and SYDVKM. The CDR3 runs to 18 residues. Here the CDR3 reads CASSPGTSGRGLGETQYF. The CDR3 DNA follows: TGTGCCAGCAGCCCGGGGACTAGCGGGAGGGGGTTAGGAGAGACCCAGTACTTC.

Written as DNA, the CDR3 is TGTGCCAGCAGCTTCCCACCTAGCGGGTCCACAGATACGCAGTATTTT. This codes for CASSFPPSGSTDTQYF. V is TRBV5-5 and J is TRBJ2-3; 8 bases are shared with TRBD2. CDR1 and CDR2 from the germline V gene are SGHKS and YYEKEE (reference sequence). The length of the CDR3 is 16 residues. The junction had 7 bases not matched to a gene; V was cut back by 2 bases and J by 2 bases.

The chain links TRBV19 to TRBJ1-1; D is unclear. The CDR3 is 15 amino acids. The germline V gene encodes CDR1 LNHDA and CDR2 SQIVND (reference sequence). Trimming took off 3 bases at V and 5 bases at J, with 16 bases between the two ends. CDR3 amino acids: CASSISRHGSTEAFF. CDR3 nucleotide sequence: TGTGCCAGTAGTATTAGTCGCCATGGGAGTACTGAAGCTTTCTTT. Together with reference TRBV19 and TRBJ1-1, the CDR3 gives the full variable domain: DGGITQSPKYLFRKEGQNVTLSCEQNLNHDAMYWYRQDPGQGLRLIYYSQIVNDFQKGDIAEGYSVSREKKESFPLTVTSAQKNPTAFYLCASSISRHGSTEAFFGQGTRLTVV.

This clone appeared a few times. The V and J genes are TRBV5-4 and TRBJ2-7; 8 bases fit TRBD2. J lost 5 bases, V lost 7 bases, and 2 bases had no gene match. In germline, CDR1 is SGHNT, CDR2 YYREEE (reference sequence). The CDR3 contains 11 residues. CDR3 DNA: TGTGCCAGCGGCGGGGGGCACGAGCAGTACTTC. It encodes CASGGGHEQYF.

CDR3 nucleotides: TGTGCCAGCAGCGGGGAAGGTGGTGGGTCCTACAATGAGCAGTTCTTC. It translates to CASSGEGGGSYNEQFF. The chain has TRBV9 and TRBJ2-1; D remains ambiguous. Germline V CDR1 and CDR2: SGDLS, YYNGEE. V was clipped by 3 bases and J by 1 base, with 14 bases between them. The CDR3 covers 16 residues.

The chain is built from TRBV27 and TRBJ2-5; 8 bases match TRBD2. V dropped 5 bases and J dropped 6; count of bases not matched to a gene: 5. The CDR3 is 13 amino acids. Per germline, CDR1 MNHEY and CDR2 SMNVEV (reference sequence). This CDR3 is CASSSGSKKTQYF. DNA of the CDR3: TGTGCCAGCAGTAGCGGGAGTAAGAAGACCCAGTACTTC.

The genes are TRBV4-2 and TRBJ1-6; no definite D call. V lost 3 bases and J lost 6, with 18 bases in between. Germline CDR1 reads LGHNA; CDR2 reads YNFKEQ. The CDR3 sequence is 17 residues long. CDR3: CASSHVPGRGLNSPLHF. The CDR3 coding sequence is TGTGCCAGCAGCCATGTCCCGGGCCGCGGACTTAATTCACCCCTCCACTTT.

Points on this clone: Other DNA sequences within the sample encode an identical CDR3. The gene calls are TRBV6-6 and TRBJ1-1; a weak D match, TRBD1 (5 bases). Per germline, CDR1 MNHNY and CDR2 SVGAGI (reference sequence). The V and J ends lost 2 bases and 10 bases respectively, with 17 bases between them. The CDR3 covers 14 residues. DNA of the CDR3: TGTGCCAGCAGTTACCTAAATACGGGGGAGGGAGCTTTCTTT. Translated: CASSYLNTGEGAFF.

V and J are TRBV5-1 and TRBJ1-2; tentatively, D is TRBD1 (5 bases). The CDR3 is 17 residues long. With 0 bases removed from V and 4 bases from J, the gap between germline ends came to 19 bases. Germline-derived CDR1 and CDR2 are SGHRS and YFSETQ. CDR3 coding DNA: TGCGCCAGCAGCTTGGAGGCAGGGAGGACGGATAGCTATGGCTACACCTTC. It codes for CASSLEAGRTDSYGYTF. The full variable domain, its missing parts supplied by reference TRBV5-1 and TRBJ1-2, is KAGVTQTPRYLIKTRGQQVTLSCSPISGHRSVSWYQQTPGQGLQFLFEYFSETQRNKGNFPGRFSGRQFSNSRSEMNVSTLELGDSALYLCASSLEAGRTDSYGYTFGSGTRLTVV.

This clone has a single count. The chain joins TRBV18 to TRBJ1-1; TRBD1 matches 7 bases. The CDR3 is 15 amino acids. Germline CDR1 reads KGHSH; CDR2 reads LQKENI. V was pared by 4 bases and J by 0 bases, with 5 bases of the junction left unmatched. CDR3 region: CASSLDRAMNTEAFF. CDR3 sequence (DNA): TGTGCCAGCTCACTCGACAGGGCAATGAACACTGAAGCTTTCTTT.

The CDR3 loop is CASSYSRTNDNYGYTF. Written as DNA, the CDR3 is TGTGCCAGCAGTTACTCGCGAACAAACGATAACTATGGCTACACCTTC. This chain connects TRBV6-6 to TRBJ1-2; D not resolved. V gave up 0 bases and J gave up 1 base, with 12 bases separating them. Germline loops: CDR1 MNHNY, CDR2 SVGAGI (reference sequence). There are 16 residues in the CDR3.

The CDR3 DNA sequence: TGTGCCAGCTCACTTCCCACAGGTCCGAACACCGGGGAGCTGTTTTTT. It yields the protein CASSLPTGPNTGELFF. This chain joins TRBV18 and TRBJ2-2; D is perhaps TRBD1 (5 bases). Per germline, CDR1 KGHSH and CDR2 LQKENI. The V and J ends lost 4 bases and 0 bases respectively, with 12 bases between them. The CDR3 is 16 residues long.

The gene calls are TRBV27 and TRBJ2-7; tentative D call: TRBD2 (5 bases). V gave up 3 bases and J gave up 3 bases, with 9 bases separating them. The CDR3 has 13 amino acids. Germline assignment: CDR1 MNHEY and CDR2 SMNVEV (reference sequence). CDR3: CASSFGVNYEQYF. CDR3 nucleotide sequence: TGTGCCAGCAGTTTCGGGGTTAACTACGAGCAGTACTTC.

V and J are TRBV5-8 and TRBJ2-3; 9 nucleotides agree with TRBD2. J lost 3 bases, V lost 4 bases, and 3 bases had no gene match. The V gene's germline CDR1 is SGHTS and CDR2 YDEGEE. CDR3 length: 14 residues. This CDR3 reads CASSERGVTDTQYF. CDR3 sequence (DNA): TGTGCCAGCAGCGAGCGGGGGGTGACAGATACGCAGTATTTT.

CDR3: CATSVGGQFQWNIQYF. The CDR3 bases are TGTGCCACCAGCGTTGGTGGACAGTTCCAATGGAACATTCAGTACTTC. The chain links TRBV15 to TRBJ2-4; perhaps TRBD1 as D (6 bases). The CDR3 is made up of 16 amino acids. Germline-derived CDR1 and CDR2 are LNHNV and YYDKDF (reference sequence). V lost 5 bases, J lost 7 bases, and 21 bases lay in between.

The chain carries TRBV27 and TRBJ1-1, with D possibly matching TRBD1 (5 bases). The CDR3 is made up of 15 amino acids. V lost 0 bases, J lost 5 bases, and 13 bases lay in between. CDR1 MNHEY and CDR2 SMNVEV come from the germline V gene (reference sequence). CDR3 region: CASSLSPGDSTEAFF. The CDR3 region has the DNA TGTGCCAGCAGTTTATCCCCGGGGGATAGTACTGAAGCTTTCTTT.

Comments on this clone: Distinct nucleotide sequences in the sample also encode this CDR3. The J gene is TRBJ2-2, the V gene TRBV9; D remains unclear. Trimming took 0 bases from V and 3 from J, leaving 6 bases between them. In germline, CDR1 is SGDLS, CDR2 YYNGEE. The length of the CDR3 is 14 residues. The CDR3 region is CASSVGRYTGELFF. DNA of the CDR3: TGTGCCAGCAGCGTAGGCCGTTACACCGGGGAGCTGTTTTTT. Filled out from reference TRBV9 and TRBJ2-2, the complete variable domain reads DSGVTQTPKHLITATGQRVTLRCSPRSGDLSVYWYQQSLDQGLQFLIQYYNGEERAKGNILERFSAQQFPDLHSELNLSSLELGDSALYFCASSVGRYTGELFFGEGSRLTVL.

The chain carries TRBV6-5 and TRBJ2-1; D perhaps matches TRBD2 (6 bases). Germline loops: CDR1 MNHEY, CDR2 SVGAGI. The germline V and J ends were trimmed by 2 bases and 6 bases, with 17 bases remaining between them. This CDR3 contains 16 residues. CDR3 bases: TGTGCCAGCAGTTACCCGGGACTTCCCGTCGGCAATGAGCAGTTCTTC. Translating gives CASSYPGLPVGNEQFF.

V gene TRBV7-2 combines with J gene TRBJ2-7, with D unresolved. CDR3 length: 15 amino acids. In germline, CDR1 is SGHTA, CDR2 FQGNSA. V lost 4 bases to trimming and J lost 0 bases, with 13 bases between them. The CDR3 coding sequence is TGTGCCAGCAGCTCCGGTTTCCCTCGCTCCTACGAGCAGTACTTC. Its translation is CASSSGFPRSYEQYF.

The CDR3 reads CASSYRGPPPDTQYF. CDR3 sequence (DNA): TGTGCCAGCAGTTACAGGGGACCACCCCCAGATACGCAGTATTTT. This chain connects TRBV6-5 to TRBJ2-3; D assignment may be TRBD1 or TRBD2 (5 bases each). The V gene's germline CDR1 is MNHEY and CDR2 SVGAGI. V was clipped by 2 bases and J by 4 bases, with 13 bases between them. CDR3 length: 15 residues.

This clone has just one count. This chain uses TRBV27 with TRBJ2-3; D may be TRBD1 or TRBD2 (5 bases each). This CDR3 is built from 13 residues. Germline lookup yields CDR1 MNHEY and CDR2 SMNVEV (reference sequence). V gave up 1 base and J gave up 9 bases, with 11 bases separating them. The CDR3 spells CASSLWDPETQYF. CDR3 nucleotide sequence: TGTGCCAGCAGTTTATGGGACCCCGAGACGCAGTATTTT.

The rearrangement links TRBV4-1 to TRBJ1-2, with D possibly matching TRBD1 (5 bases). This CDR3 comprises 15 residues. Trimming pared 1 base from V and 5 bases from J, leaving 14 bases between. Germline loops: CDR1 MGHRA, CDR2 YSYEKL. The CDR3, as DNA: TGCGCCAGCAGCCAAGGAGAGGGGCGGGAGTATGGCTACACCTTC. It specifies CASSQGEGREYGYTF.